Following are 15 T cell receptor beta chains from one sample sequenced in a study of blood T cell repertoires in COVID-19. TCRdb keeps only in-frame clones here, not all; method: immunoSEQ multiplex PCR. The top ten hold roughly 8% of the sample, which has about 230,000 clones, 81% seen once. Sequenced sample: peripheral blood. The source is an elderly woman with COVID-19, enrolled during active disease.

J is TRBJ1-4 and V is TRBV7-3; 7 bases are a match to TRBD1. Germline V gene sequence: CDR1 SGHTA, CDR2 FQGTGA. The CDR3 length is 15 residues. V dropped 3 bases and J dropped 3; count of bases not matched to a gene: 4. CDR3 amino acids: CASSLGGQPNEKLFF. The CDR3 nucleotides are TGTGCCAGCAGCTTGGGGGGACAGCCTAATGAAAAACTGTTTTTT.

This clone was seen many times. The rearrangement links TRBV5-1 to TRBJ1-1, with D possibly being TRBD1 (6 bases). V dropped 0 bases and J dropped 10 bases, with 13 bases sitting between them. This CDR3 region has 13 residues. Looked up from germline, CDR1 is SGHRS and CDR2 is YFSETQ. CDR3 protein: CASSLEGERGAFF. DNA for the CDR3: TGCGCCAGCAGCTTGGAGGGGGAACGAGGAGCTTTCTTT.

The V and J genes are TRBV5-4 and TRBJ2-1; D is ambiguous. This CDR3 has 15 amino acids. From germline, CDR1 is SGHNT and CDR2 YYREEE (reference sequence). Trimming stripped 4 bases from V and 8 bases from J, with 19 bases between. CDR3 DNA: TGTGCCAGCAGCCCCACCACAGCCCAACTCGATGAGCAGTTCTTC. This encodes CASSPTTAQLDEQFF.

V usage is TRBV10-2 and J usage is TRBJ1-3, with D possibly matching TRBD1 (6 bases). This CDR3 contains 14 residues. Germline V CDR1 and CDR2: WSHSY, SAAADI. Trimming shortened V by 6 bases and J by 0 bases, and 9 bases separated the two germline ends. CDR3 amino acids: CASSTGSSGNTIYF. The CDR3 bases are TGCGCCAGCAGCACAGGGAGCTCTGGAAACACCATATATTTT.

The V gene is TRBV30, the J gene TRBJ2-4, with D perhaps matching TRBD1 (5 bases). Trimming pared 0 bases from V and 5 bases from J, leaving 8 bases between. This CDR3 is built from 13 residues. Per germline, CDR1 GTSNPN and CDR2 SVGIG (reference sequence). The CDR3: CAWSVTQENIQYF. The CDR3 DNA is TGTGCCTGGAGTGTAACACAGGAAAACATTCAGTACTTC.

This chain links TRBV5-1 with TRBJ1-2; D unresolved. V lost 4 bases and J 4 bases, leaving 17 bases between the germline ends. Per germline, CDR1 SGHRS and CDR2 YFSETQ. The CDR3 spans 15 residues. The CDR3 protein is CASSPRHDALYGYTF. In DNA, the CDR3 is TGCGCCAGCAGCCCGAGACACGATGCCCTCTATGGCTACACCTTC.

The CDR3 protein is CASSSGNTEAFF. The CDR3 DNA is TGTGCCAGCAGCTCAGGTAACACTGAAGCTTTCTTT. This chain joins TRBV5-4 and TRBJ1-1; D is unclear. Trimming shortened V by 3 bases and J by 2 bases, and 5 bases separated the two germline ends. The germline gives CDR1 SGHNT, CDR2 YYREEE (reference sequence). The CDR3 contains 12 residues.

The chain uses TRBV24-1 and TRBJ2-5; TRBD2 matches at 8 bases. Germline V gene data show CDR1 as KGHDR and CDR2 as SFDVKD. Trimming at V came to 4 bases and at J to 5 bases, leaving 8 bases not matched to a gene. CDR3 size: 15 residues. This chain's CDR3 is CATSDPTTGGETQYF. The DNA for the CDR3 is TGTGCCACCAGTGACCCGACGACGGGGGGGGAGACCCAGTACTTC.

The chain couples TRBV14 to TRBJ1-1; D is uncertain. The germline CDR1 and CDR2 sequences are SGHDN and FVKESK. CDR3 size: 13 residues. V lost 1 base and J lost 3, with 6 bases in between. Written as DNA, the CDR3 is TGTGCCAGCAGCCAAGGGCTGGACACTGAAGCTTTCTTT. It specifies CASSQGLDTEAFF.

This chain joins TRBV15 and TRBJ1-2; no firm D call. The CDR3 runs 13 residues. V lost 1 base, J lost 13 bases, and 16 bases lay in between. Germline values: CDR1 LNHNV, CDR2 YYDKDF (reference sequence). Written as DNA, the CDR3 is TGTGCCACCAGCAGAGCGACAAAAATGGCTACCACCTTC. Amino acids: CATSRATKMATTF.

The chain has TRBV4-3 and TRBJ2-7; D is ambiguous. CDR1 is LGHNA, CDR2 YSLEER, per germline. V was clipped by 0 bases and J by 2 bases, with 5 bases between them. The CDR3 sequence is 13 residues long. CDR3 in DNA: TGCGCCAGCAGCCAAGAATTAGCCTACGAGCAGTACTTC. This sequence encodes CASSQELAYEQYF.

This rearrangement joins TRBV27 to TRBJ1-1; D not resolved. CDR1 is MNHEY, CDR2 SMNVEV, per germline (reference sequence). The CDR3 spans 16 residues. Trimming removed 4 bases from V and 1 base from J, with 16 bases in between. CDR3 amino acids: CASSSRGQTKNTEAFF. Here the CDR3 DNA reads TGTGCCAGCAGTTCCCGAGGGCAGACGAAGAACACTGAAGCTTTCTTT.

In this sample, this clone turned up once. The gene calls are TRBV21-1 and TRBJ1-5; TRBD1 is taken as the D call from the table, unchecked against the DNA. TRBV21-1 is an annotated pseudogene. This CDR3 spans 16 amino acids. The CDR3 sequence: CASSNGTGGMYQPQHF. The CDR3 nucleotides read TGTGCCAGCAGCAACGGGACAGGGGGGATGTATCAGCCCCAGCATTTT.

This clone turned up a few times. V and J are TRBV28 and TRBJ1-5; D possibly corresponds to TRBD1 (5 bases). The CDR3 spans 15 residues. Looked up from germline, CDR1 is MDHEN and CDR2 is SYDVKM. Trimming stripped 7 bases from V and 9 bases from J, with 22 bases between. CDR3 sequence reads: CASILGGRRERPQHF. As DNA, the CDR3 is TGTGCCAGCATCTTGGGGGGTCGAAGAGAACGGCCCCAGCATTTT.

The chain links TRBV12-5 to TRBJ2-7, with 7 bases identical to TRBD1. Germline CDR1 and CDR2: LGHNT and FRNRAP. With V trimmed by 8 bases and J by 4 bases, 8 bases remained unmatched. The CDR3 spans 13 residues. CDR3 DNA sequence: TGTGCTAGTTCCTCACAGGGGTATTACGAGCAGTACTTC. Its translation is CASSSQGYYEQYF.